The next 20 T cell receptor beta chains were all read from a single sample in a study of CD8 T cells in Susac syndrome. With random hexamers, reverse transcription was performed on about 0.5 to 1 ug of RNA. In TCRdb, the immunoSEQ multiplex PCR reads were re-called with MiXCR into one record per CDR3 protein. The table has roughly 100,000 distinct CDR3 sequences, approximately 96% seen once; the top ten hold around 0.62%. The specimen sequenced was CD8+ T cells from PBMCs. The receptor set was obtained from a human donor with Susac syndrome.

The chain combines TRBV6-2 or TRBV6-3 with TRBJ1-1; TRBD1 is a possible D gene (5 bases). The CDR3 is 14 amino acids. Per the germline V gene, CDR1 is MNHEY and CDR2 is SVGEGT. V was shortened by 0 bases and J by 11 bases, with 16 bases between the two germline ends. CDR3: CASSYSTMGQGAFF. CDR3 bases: TGTGCCAGCAGTTACTCGACGATGGGGCAGGGTGCTTTCTTT.

The CDR3 DNA follows: TGTGCCAGCTCACTGCGGGATGGGGGGGAGACAGGACTCTACGAGCAGTACTTC. Protein sequence: CASSLRDGGETGLYEQYF. J is TRBJ2-7 and V is TRBV18; maybe TRBD2 (7 bases). There are 18 residues in the CDR3. V dropped 4 bases and J dropped 3 bases, with 25 bases sitting between them. Germline lookup yields CDR1 KGHSH and CDR2 LQKENI.

CDR3 amino acids: CASSSTAQNTEAFF. In nucleotides, the CDR3 is TGTGCCAGCAGCTCGACAGCCCAGAACACTGAAGCTTTCTTT. This rearrangement joins TRBV12-3 or TRBV12-4 to TRBJ1-1, with D maybe TRBD1 (5 bases). This CDR3 comprises 14 residues. The V and J ends lost 6 bases and 1 base respectively, with 12 bases between them.

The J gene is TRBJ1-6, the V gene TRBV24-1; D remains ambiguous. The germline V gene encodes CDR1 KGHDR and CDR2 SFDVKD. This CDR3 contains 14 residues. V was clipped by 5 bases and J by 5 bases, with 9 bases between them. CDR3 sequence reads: CATSGADDNSPLHF. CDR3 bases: TGTGCCACCAGTGGGGCTGATGATAATTCACCCCTCCACTTT.

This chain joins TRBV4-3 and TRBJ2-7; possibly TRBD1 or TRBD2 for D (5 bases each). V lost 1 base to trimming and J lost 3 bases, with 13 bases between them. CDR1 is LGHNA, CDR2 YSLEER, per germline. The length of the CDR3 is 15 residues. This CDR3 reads CASSQVGAALYEQYF. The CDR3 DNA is TGCGCCAGCAGCCAAGTCGGGGCGGCACTCTACGAGCAGTACTTC.

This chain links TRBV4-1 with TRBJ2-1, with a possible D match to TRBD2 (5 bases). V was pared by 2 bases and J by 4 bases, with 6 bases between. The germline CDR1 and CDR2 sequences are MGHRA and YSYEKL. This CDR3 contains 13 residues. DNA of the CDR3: TGCGCCAGCAGCCAATGGAGGTACAATGAGCAGTTCTTC. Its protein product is CASSQWRYNEQFF.

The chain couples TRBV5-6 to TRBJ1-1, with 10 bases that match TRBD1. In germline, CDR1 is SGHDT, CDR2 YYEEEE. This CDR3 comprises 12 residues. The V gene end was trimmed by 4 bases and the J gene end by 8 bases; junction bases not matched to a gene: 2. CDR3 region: CASSRDRGEAFF. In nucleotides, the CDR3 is TGTGCCAGCAGCCGGGACAGGGGAGAAGCTTTCTTT.

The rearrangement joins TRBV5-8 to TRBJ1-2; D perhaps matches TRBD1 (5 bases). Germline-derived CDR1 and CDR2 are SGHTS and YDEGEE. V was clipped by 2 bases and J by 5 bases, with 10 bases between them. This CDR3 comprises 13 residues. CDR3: CASSFAGTYGYTF. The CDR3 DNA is TGTGCCAGCAGCTTCGCAGGGACTTATGGCTACACCTTC.

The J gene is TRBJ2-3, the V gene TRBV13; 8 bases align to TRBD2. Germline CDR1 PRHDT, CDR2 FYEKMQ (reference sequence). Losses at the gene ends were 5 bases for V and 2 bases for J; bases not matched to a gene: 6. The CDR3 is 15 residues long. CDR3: CASSKSGGDTDTQYF. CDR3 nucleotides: TGTGCCAGCAGCAAGAGCGGGGGAGACACAGATACGCAGTATTTT.

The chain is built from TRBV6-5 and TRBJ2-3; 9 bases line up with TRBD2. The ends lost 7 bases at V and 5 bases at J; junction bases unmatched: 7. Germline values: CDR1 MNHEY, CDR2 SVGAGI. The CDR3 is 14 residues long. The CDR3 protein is CASKSGGLGDTQYF. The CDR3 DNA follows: TGTGCCAGCAAAAGCGGGGGGTTGGGAGATACGCAGTATTTT.

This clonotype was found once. CDR3 nucleotide sequence: TGTGCCACCGAGACGGGGGACGCAAGCTTATCTGGGGCCAACGTCCTGACTTTC. Its protein is CATETGDASLSGANVLTF. V usage is TRBV15 and J usage is TRBJ2-6; a possible D gene is TRBD2 (6 bases). Germline V gene lookup returns CDR1 LNHNV and CDR2 YYDKDF (reference sequence). V lost 8 bases and J lost 1, with 21 bases in between. The CDR3 contains 18 residues.

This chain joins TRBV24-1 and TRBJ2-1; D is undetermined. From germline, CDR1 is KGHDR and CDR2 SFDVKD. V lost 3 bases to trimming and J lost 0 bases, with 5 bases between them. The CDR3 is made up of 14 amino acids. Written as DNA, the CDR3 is TGTGCCACCAGTGATCCCGGCTCCTACAATGAGCAGTTCTTC. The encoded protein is CATSDPGSYNEQFF.

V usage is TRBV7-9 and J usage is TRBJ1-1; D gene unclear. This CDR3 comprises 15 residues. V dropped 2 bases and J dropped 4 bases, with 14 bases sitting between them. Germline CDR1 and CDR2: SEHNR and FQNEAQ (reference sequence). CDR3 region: CASSLSPVVGTEAFF. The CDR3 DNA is TGTGCCAGCAGCTTATCGCCAGTGGTGGGCACTGAAGCTTTCTTT. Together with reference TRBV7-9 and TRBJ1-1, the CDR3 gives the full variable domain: DTGVSQNPRHKITKRGQNVTFRCDPISEHNRLYWYRQTLGQGPEFLTYFQNEAQLEKSRLLSDRFSAERPKGSFSTLEIQRTEQGDSAMYLCASSLSPVVGTEAFFGQGTRLTVV.

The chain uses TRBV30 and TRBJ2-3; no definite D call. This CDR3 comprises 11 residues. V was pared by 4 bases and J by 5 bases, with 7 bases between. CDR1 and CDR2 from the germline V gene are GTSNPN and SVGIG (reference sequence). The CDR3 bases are TGTGCCTGGAACAGAGAAGATACGCAGTATTTT. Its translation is CAWNREDTQYF.

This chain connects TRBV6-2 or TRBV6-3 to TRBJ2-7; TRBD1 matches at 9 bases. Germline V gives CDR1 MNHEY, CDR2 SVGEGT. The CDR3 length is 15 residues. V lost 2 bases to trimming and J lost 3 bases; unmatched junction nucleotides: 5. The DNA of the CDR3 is TGTGCCAGCAGTTACGAGAGGGACAGGGACTACGAGCAGTACTTC. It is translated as CASSYERDRDYEQYF.

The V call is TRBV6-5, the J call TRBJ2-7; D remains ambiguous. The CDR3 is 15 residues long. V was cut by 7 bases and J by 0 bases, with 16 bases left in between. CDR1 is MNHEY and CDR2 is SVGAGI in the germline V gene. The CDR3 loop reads CASTQDSFSSYEQYF. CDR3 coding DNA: TGTGCCAGCACCCAAGATTCCTTCAGCTCCTACGAGCAGTACTTC.

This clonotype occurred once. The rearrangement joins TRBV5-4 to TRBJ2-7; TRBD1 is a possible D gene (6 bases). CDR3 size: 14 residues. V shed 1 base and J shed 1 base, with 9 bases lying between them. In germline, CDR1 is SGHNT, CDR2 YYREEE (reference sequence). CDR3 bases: TGTGCCAGCAGCTTGTTGGACAGTTCCTACGAGCAGTACTTC. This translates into CASSLLDSSYEQYF.

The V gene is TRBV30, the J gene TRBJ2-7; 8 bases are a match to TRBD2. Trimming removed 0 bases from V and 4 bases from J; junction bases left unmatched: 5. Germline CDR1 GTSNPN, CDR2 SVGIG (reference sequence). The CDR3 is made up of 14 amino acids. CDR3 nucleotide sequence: TGTGCCTGGAGTGTTTTAGCGGGGAGGTACGAGCAGTACTTC. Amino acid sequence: CAWSVLAGRYEQYF.

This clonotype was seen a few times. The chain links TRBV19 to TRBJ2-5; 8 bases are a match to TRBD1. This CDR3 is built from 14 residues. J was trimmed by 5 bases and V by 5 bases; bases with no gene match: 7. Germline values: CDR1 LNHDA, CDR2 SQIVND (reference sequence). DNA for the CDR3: TGTGCCAGTAGTCCGCGGACAGGGCGGGAGACCCAGTACTTC. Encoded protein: CASSPRTGRETQYF.

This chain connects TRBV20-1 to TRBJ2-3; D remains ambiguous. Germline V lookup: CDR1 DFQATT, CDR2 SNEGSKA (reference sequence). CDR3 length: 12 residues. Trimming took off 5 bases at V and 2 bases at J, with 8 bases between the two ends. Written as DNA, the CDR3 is TGCAGTGCTTACGACGTCACAGATACGCAGTATTTT. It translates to CSAYDVTDTQYF.